This TCR beta chain was sequenced during a study of type 1 regulatory T cells. Looking at the study overall: This in vitro CD4 product, T-allo10, is enriched for Tr1 cells and alloantigen-specific.

There are 13 residues in the CDR3. The germline V gene encodes CDR1 SGHRS and CDR2 YFSETQ. The J segment lost 7 bases and the V segment lost 2 bases, leaving 4 bases of the junction unmatched. As to this clonotype: What it binds is unknown.

TCRdb re-called the reads with MiXCR, one entry per CDR3 protein. Of roughly 60,000 distinct CDR3 sequences in the sample, less than 65% were seen once. The V call is TRBV5-1, the J call TRBJ1-1, with 8 bases aligning to TRBD1. This clonotype was obtained from a human donor in good health. Sequenced material: cultured non-Tr1 T cells, either the whole culture or a sorted T cell fraction (not recorded which). CDR3 in amino acids: CASSFWGTGEAFF. CDR3 nucleotides: TGCGCCAGCAGCTTCTGGGGGACAGGTGAAGCTTTCTTT.